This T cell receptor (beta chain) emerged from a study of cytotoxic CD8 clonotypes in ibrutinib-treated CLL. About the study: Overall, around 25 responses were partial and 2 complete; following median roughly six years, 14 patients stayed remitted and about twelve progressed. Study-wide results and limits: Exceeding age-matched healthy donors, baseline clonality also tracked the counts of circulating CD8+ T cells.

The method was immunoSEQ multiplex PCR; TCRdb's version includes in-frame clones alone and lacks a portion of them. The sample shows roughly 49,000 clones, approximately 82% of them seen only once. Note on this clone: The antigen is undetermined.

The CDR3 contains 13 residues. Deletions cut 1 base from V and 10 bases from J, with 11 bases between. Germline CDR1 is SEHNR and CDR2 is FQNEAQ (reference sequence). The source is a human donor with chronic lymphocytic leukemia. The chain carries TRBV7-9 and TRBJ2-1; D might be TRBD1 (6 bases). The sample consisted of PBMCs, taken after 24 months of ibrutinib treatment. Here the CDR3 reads CASSLGQGKEQFF. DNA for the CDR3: TGTGCCAGCAGCTTAGGGCAGGGGAAGGAGCAGTTCTTC.